This is a list of T cell receptor beta chains from one sample in a study of CD8 T cells in Susac syndrome. TCRdb processed the immunoSEQ multiplex PCR reads anew with MiXCR; each CDR3 protein has one entry. The top ten clones hold 0.085% to 0.1% of a sample with roughly 200,000 distinct CDR3 sequences, more than 85% of them seen once. The sequenced sample was CD4+ T cells from PBMCs. These receptors were collected from a human donor with Susac syndrome. CDR3s include the opening cysteine and the closing phenylalanine or tryptophan. Each record gives: V gene, J gene, clone size, D gene, CDR3 protein, CDR3 DNA. The D gene is left open where the match is weak. Clone size is given for some rows only: seen once, a few or many times, or a class if the clone is expanded.

v_call: TRBV12-3/TRBV12-4; j_call: TRBJ2-7; clone_size: -; d_call: TRBD2; cdr3_aa: CASSRGASGGYEQYF; cdr3_nt: TGTGCCAGCAGCCGTGGGGCTAGCGGGGGCTACGAGCAGTACTTC
v_call: TRBV20-1; j_call: TRBJ2-1; clone_size: -; d_call: TRBD2; cdr3_aa: CSARSPRGGPYNEQFF; cdr3_nt: TGCAGTGCTAGGTCCCCCCGGGGGGGCCCCTACAATGAGCAGTTCTTC
v_call: TRBV3-1; j_call: TRBJ2-2; clone_size: -; d_call: -; cdr3_aa: CASSQGSTTGELFF; cdr3_nt: TGTGCCAGCAGCCAGGGCTCCACCACCGGGGAGCTGTTTTTT
v_call: TRBV20-1; j_call: TRBJ1-5; clone_size: -; d_call: TRBD1; cdr3_aa: CSARDVMDRGSNQPQHF; cdr3_nt: TGCAGTGCTAGAGATGTAATGGACAGGGGTAGCAATCAGCCCCAGCATTTT
v_call: TRBV7-2; j_call: TRBJ2-6; clone_size: -; d_call: TRBD1; cdr3_aa: CASSARQGALEGANVLTF; cdr3_nt: TGTGCCAGCAGCGCAAGACAGGGGGCGCTGGAAGGGGCCAACGTCCTGACTTTC
v_call: TRBV7-2; j_call: TRBJ1-6; clone_size: -; d_call: -; cdr3_aa: CASSPPAGPLHF; cdr3_nt: TGTGCCAGCAGCCCTCCCGCAGGTCCCCTCCACTTT
v_call: TRBV11-2; j_call: TRBJ2-3; clone_size: -; d_call: TRBD2; cdr3_aa: CASSLPLRGGATDTQYF; cdr3_nt: TGTGCCAGCAGCTTACCCCTACGCGGGGGGGCCACAGATACGCAGTATTTT
v_call: TRBV9; j_call: TRBJ1-2; clone_size: once; d_call: -; cdr3_aa: CASSVISSGYGYTF; cdr3_nt: TGTGCCAGCAGCGTCATCTCGTCGGGATATGGCTACACCTTC
v_call: TRBV19; j_call: TRBJ2-5; clone_size: -; d_call: TRBD1; cdr3_aa: CASSIQGENQETQYF; cdr3_nt: TGTGCCAGTAGTATCCAGGGGGAGAATCAAGAGACCCAGTACTTC
v_call: TRBV28; j_call: TRBJ2-7; clone_size: -; d_call: TRBD2; cdr3_aa: CASSYPGGSSYEQYF; cdr3_nt: TGTGCCAGCAGTTACCCGGGAGGGAGCTCCTACGAGCAGTACTTC
v_call: TRBV15; j_call: TRBJ2-6; clone_size: -; d_call: -; cdr3_aa: CATTYGGAGANVLTF; cdr3_nt: TGTGCCACCACCTACGGAGGGGCTGGGGCCAACGTCCTGACTTTC
v_call: TRBV20-1; j_call: TRBJ2-2; clone_size: -; d_call: TRBD1; cdr3_aa: CSASGTGNTGELFF; cdr3_nt: TGCAGTGCTAGCGGGACAGGGAACACCGGGGAGCTGTTTTTT
v_call: TRBV7-3; j_call: TRBJ1-6; clone_size: -; d_call: -; cdr3_aa: CASSLGTLNNSPLHF; cdr3_nt: TGTGCCAGCAGCTTAGGGACGTTGAACAATTCACCCCTCCACTTT
v_call: TRBV3-1; j_call: TRBJ1-1; clone_size: -; d_call: -; cdr3_aa: CASSPQGRTEAFF; cdr3_nt: TGTGCCAGCAGCCCACAGGGTCGTACTGAAGCTTTCTTT
v_call: TRBV4-1; j_call: TRBJ1-3; clone_size: -; d_call: TRBD1; cdr3_aa: CASSQDPYRGISGNTIYF; cdr3_nt: TGCGCCAGCAGCCAAGATCCATACAGGGGGATCTCTGGAAACACCATATATTTT
v_call: TRBV12-3/TRBV12-4; j_call: TRBJ2-5; clone_size: -; d_call: -; cdr3_aa: CASSSYRSQETQYF; cdr3_nt: TGTGCCAGCAGTTCATACAGGAGCCAAGAGACCCAGTACTTC
v_call: TRBV12-3/TRBV12-4; j_call: TRBJ1-5; clone_size: -; d_call: -; cdr3_aa: CASSFTGGSNQPQHF; cdr3_nt: TGTGCCAGCAGTTTCACCGGGGGAAGCAATCAGCCCCAGCATTTT
v_call: TRBV20-1; j_call: TRBJ1-3; clone_size: -; d_call: -; cdr3_aa: CSARSRPSGNTIYF; cdr3_nt: TGCAGTGCTAGATCCAGGCCCTCTGGAAACACCATATATTTT
v_call: TRBV27; j_call: TRBJ1-1; clone_size: -; d_call: TRBD1; cdr3_aa: CASSQRTGNTEAFF; cdr3_nt: TGTGCCAGCAGTCAACGGACAGGGAACACTGAAGCTTTCTTT
v_call: TRBV23-1; j_call: TRBJ2-5; clone_size: -; d_call: TRBD1; cdr3_aa: CASSPGQENYKETQYF; cdr3_nt: TGCGCCAGCAGTCCGGGACAGGAGAACTACAAAGAGACCCAGTACTTC
v_call: TRBV7-3; j_call: TRBJ2-7; clone_size: -; d_call: -; cdr3_aa: CASSPQQGSKEQYF; cdr3_nt: TGTGCCAGCAGCCCACAACAGGGCTCGAAGGAGCAGTACTTC
v_call: TRBV20-1; j_call: TRBJ2-4; clone_size: -; d_call: TRBD2; cdr3_aa: CSARGGAQLAKNIQYF; cdr3_nt: TGCAGTGCCCGCGGGGGGGCCCAACTAGCCAAAAACATTCAGTACTTC
v_call: TRBV6-1; j_call: TRBJ2-3; clone_size: -; d_call: -; cdr3_aa: CASSVIGDTQYF; cdr3_nt: TGTGCCAGCAGTGTAATCGGAGATACGCAGTATTTT
v_call: TRBV5-4; j_call: TRBJ1-1; clone_size: -; d_call: TRBD1; cdr3_aa: CASSRTGTTEAFF; cdr3_nt: TGTGCCAGCAGCCGGACAGGGACCACTGAAGCTTTCTTT
v_call: TRBV5-1; j_call: TRBJ2-1; clone_size: -; d_call: -; cdr3_aa: CASSRASLASFINEQFF; cdr3_nt: TGCGCCAGCAGCCGCGCAAGTTTGGCGTCCTTCATCAATGAGCAGTTCTTC
v_call: TRBV27; j_call: TRBJ1-1; clone_size: -; d_call: -; cdr3_aa: CASSFTLTDTEAFF; cdr3_nt: TGTGCCAGCAGTTTTACCCTCACGGACACTGAAGCTTTCTTT
v_call: TRBV5-1; j_call: TRBJ1-4; clone_size: -; d_call: -; cdr3_aa: CASSFSGGSHPSTNEKLFF; cdr3_nt: TGCGCCAGCAGCTTCTCCGGGGGCTCCCATCCTTCAACTAATGAAAAACTGTTTTTT
v_call: TRBV12-3/TRBV12-4; j_call: TRBJ2-3; clone_size: few; d_call: -; cdr3_aa: CASSPQTTDTQYF; cdr3_nt: TGTGCCAGCAGCCCTCAAACCACAGATACGCAGTATTTT
v_call: TRBV5-4; j_call: TRBJ2-2; clone_size: -; d_call: TRBD1; cdr3_aa: CASSGDSGTGELFF; cdr3_nt: TGTGCCAGCAGCGGGGACAGCGGCACCGGGGAGCTGTTTTTT
v_call: TRBV7-9; j_call: TRBJ2-3; clone_size: few; d_call: -; cdr3_aa: CATTTRGTSTDTQYF; cdr3_nt: TGTGCCACGACTACGAGGGGAACTAGCACAGATACGCAGTATTTT
v_call: TRBV5-1; j_call: TRBJ2-1; clone_size: -; d_call: TRBD2; cdr3_aa: CASSFVASGIGKQFF; cdr3_nt: TGCGCCAGCAGCTTTGTGGCTAGCGGGATAGGAAAGCAGTTCTTC
v_call: TRBV5-5; j_call: TRBJ2-4; clone_size: -; d_call: TRBD1; cdr3_aa: CASSLEWLGQGYF; cdr3_nt: TGTGCCAGCAGCTTGGAGTGGCTTGGACAGGGATACTTC
v_call: TRBV30; j_call: TRBJ1-2; clone_size: -; d_call: TRBD1; cdr3_aa: CAWGTGSHGYTF; cdr3_nt: TGTGCCTGGGGGACAGGGTCGCATGGCTACACCTTC
v_call: TRBV13; j_call: TRBJ2-3; clone_size: -; d_call: -; cdr3_aa: CASSYGGPPSTDTQYF; cdr3_nt: TGTGCCAGCAGCTACGGGGGGCCCCCTAGCACAGATACGCAGTATTTT
v_call: TRBV5-1; j_call: TRBJ2-1; clone_size: -; d_call: TRBD2; cdr3_aa: CASSLGTSQNNEQFF; cdr3_nt: TGCGCCAGCAGCTTGGGGACTAGCCAAAACAATGAGCAGTTCTTC
v_call: TRBV2; j_call: TRBJ2-7; clone_size: -; d_call: -; cdr3_aa: CASSGEGEQYF; cdr3_nt: TGTGCCAGCAGTGGCGAGGGCGAGCAGTACTTC
v_call: TRBV5-6; j_call: TRBJ2-7; clone_size: -; d_call: -; cdr3_aa: CASSLIRNEQYF; cdr3_nt: TGTGCCAGCAGCTTAATTCGTAACGAGCAGTACTTC
v_call: TRBV6-5; j_call: TRBJ1-2; clone_size: -; d_call: TRBD1; cdr3_aa: CASSYAKGAGGFGYTF; cdr3_nt: TGTGCCAGCAGTTACGCGAAGGGGGCAGGGGGATTTGGCTACACCTTC
v_call: TRBV29-1; j_call: TRBJ2-3; clone_size: -; d_call: -; cdr3_aa: CSVAKPGTLDTQYF; cdr3_nt: TGCAGCGTTGCGAAACCGGGGACTCTAGATACGCAGTATTTT
v_call: TRBV7-9; j_call: TRBJ2-6; clone_size: once; d_call: -; cdr3_aa: CASSLGRGHRFSGANVLTF; cdr3_nt: TGTGCCAGCAGCTTAGGGCGGGGACATCGATTCTCTGGGGCCAACGTCCTGACTTTC
v_call: TRBV6-1; j_call: TRBJ1-5; clone_size: -; d_call: -; cdr3_aa: CASSVQTENPGYPQHF; cdr3_nt: TGTGCCAGCAGTGTCCAGACAGAGAACCCGGGATATCCCCAGCATTTT
v_call: TRBV7-3; j_call: TRBJ1-6; clone_size: once; d_call: TRBD1; cdr3_aa: CASSSGQGSSPLHF; cdr3_nt: TGTGCCAGCAGCTCCGGACAGGGGAGTTCACCCCTCCACTTT
v_call: TRBV6-2/TRBV6-3; j_call: TRBJ1-6; clone_size: few; d_call: -; cdr3_aa: CASRAEPHSPLHF; cdr3_nt: TGTGCCAGCAGAGCCGAACCCCATTCACCCCTCCACTTT
v_call: TRBV20-1; j_call: TRBJ2-6; clone_size: -; d_call: -; cdr3_aa: CSASSPGLGANVLTF; cdr3_nt: TGCAGTGCTAGCAGCCCAGGGTTAGGGGCCAACGTCCTGACTTTC
v_call: TRBV2; j_call: TRBJ2-6; clone_size: -; d_call: TRBD2; cdr3_aa: CASRAGTTSGANVLTF; cdr3_nt: TGTGCCAGCAGGGCCGGGACTACCTCTGGGGCCAACGTCCTGACTTTC
v_call: TRBV11-2; j_call: TRBJ2-1; clone_size: -; d_call: TRBD1; cdr3_aa: CASSLDAGTAYNEQFF; cdr3_nt: TGTGCCAGCAGCCTGGACGCCGGGACAGCCTACAATGAGCAGTTCTTC
v_call: TRBV15; j_call: TRBJ2-7; clone_size: -; d_call: -; cdr3_aa: CATSRDIGGEEQYF; cdr3_nt: TGTGCCACCAGCAGAGATATCGGAGGGGAAGAGCAGTACTTC
v_call: TRBV9; j_call: TRBJ1-6; clone_size: -; d_call: -; cdr3_aa: CASSATGPNSPLHF; cdr3_nt: TGTGCCAGCAGCGCCACGGGCCCGAATTCACCCCTCCACTTT
v_call: TRBV18; j_call: TRBJ1-1; clone_size: -; d_call: -; cdr3_aa: CASSPGGRGTEAFF; cdr3_nt: TGTGCCAGCTCACCGGGAGGGAGAGGCACTGAAGCTTTCTTT
v_call: TRBV6-2/TRBV6-3; j_call: TRBJ2-1; clone_size: -; d_call: TRBD1; cdr3_aa: CASSPDRGPGYNEQFF; cdr3_nt: TGTGCCAGCAGCCCCGACAGGGGGCCAGGCTACAATGAGCAGTTCTTC
v_call: TRBV10-3; j_call: TRBJ2-3; clone_size: -; d_call: -; cdr3_aa: CAISETVSTDTQYF; cdr3_nt: TGTGCCATCAGTGAGACTGTAAGCACAGATACGCAGTATTTT
v_call: TRBV30; j_call: TRBJ2-7; clone_size: -; d_call: -; cdr3_aa: CAWSTGAEYEQYF; cdr3_nt: TGTGCCTGGAGTACCGGAGCCGAGTACGAGCAGTACTTC
v_call: TRBV10-3; j_call: TRBJ1-4; clone_size: -; d_call: TRBD1; cdr3_aa: CAIGTGEEKLFF; cdr3_nt: TGTGCCATCGGGACAGGAGAAGAAAAACTGTTTTTT
v_call: TRBV5-1; j_call: TRBJ2-1; clone_size: -; d_call: -; cdr3_aa: CASSPPASITYNEQFF; cdr3_nt: TGCGCCAGCAGCCCCCCCGCTAGCATCACCTACAATGAGCAGTTCTTC
v_call: TRBV20-1; j_call: TRBJ2-3; clone_size: -; d_call: -; cdr3_aa: CSARDPGTSTDTQYF; cdr3_nt: TGCAGTGCTAGAGACCCGGGGACTTCCACAGATACGCAGTATTTT
v_call: TRBV7-6; j_call: TRBJ1-1; clone_size: -; d_call: -; cdr3_aa: CASSTLGGAPTEAFF; cdr3_nt: TGTGCCAGCAGTACGCTAGGGGGGGCGCCCACTGAAGCTTTCTTT
v_call: TRBV20-1; j_call: TRBJ2-1; clone_size: -; d_call: -; cdr3_aa: CSARALLGSYNEQFF; cdr3_nt: TGCAGTGCTAGAGCCCTGCTAGGTTCCTACAATGAGCAGTTCTTC
v_call: TRBV5-1; j_call: TRBJ2-7; clone_size: -; d_call: -; cdr3_aa: CASSPGTLEYEQYF; cdr3_nt: TGCGCCAGCAGCCCAGGAACATTGGAATACGAGCAGTACTTC
v_call: TRBV7-9; j_call: TRBJ2-1; clone_size: -; d_call: TRBD2; cdr3_aa: CASSLAGGRTYNEQFF; cdr3_nt: TGTGCCAGCAGTTTGGCGGGAGGGCGGACCTACAATGAGCAGTTCTTC